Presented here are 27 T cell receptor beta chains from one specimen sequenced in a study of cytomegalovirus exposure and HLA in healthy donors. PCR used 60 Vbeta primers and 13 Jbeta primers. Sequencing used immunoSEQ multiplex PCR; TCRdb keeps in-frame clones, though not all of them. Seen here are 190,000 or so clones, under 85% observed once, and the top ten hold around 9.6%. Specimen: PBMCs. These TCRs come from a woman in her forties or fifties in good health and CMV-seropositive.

CDR3 nucleotide sequence: TGTGCCAGCAGCAGGGGGAGACAGGGCGGTTCACCCCTCCACTTT. Translated, it gives CASSRGRQGGSPLHF. J is TRBJ1-6 and V is TRBV13; 7 nucleotides agree with TRBD1. The ends lost 5 bases at V and 9 bases at J; junction bases unmatched: 10. From germline, CDR1 is PRHDT and CDR2 FYEKMQ (reference sequence). The CDR3 length is 15 residues.

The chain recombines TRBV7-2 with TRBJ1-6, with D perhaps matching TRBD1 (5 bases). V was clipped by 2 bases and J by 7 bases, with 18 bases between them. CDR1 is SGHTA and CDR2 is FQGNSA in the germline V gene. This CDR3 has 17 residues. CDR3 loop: CASSLFGGGAENSPLHF. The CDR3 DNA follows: TGTGCCAGCAGCTTATTCGGGGGTGGGGCGGAGAATTCACCCCTCCACTTT. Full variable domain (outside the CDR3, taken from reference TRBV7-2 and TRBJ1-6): GAGVSQSPSNKVTEKGKDVELRCDPISGHTALYWYRQSLGQGLEFLIYFQGNSAPDKSGLPSDRFSAERTGGSVSTLTIQRTQQEDSAVYLCASSLFGGGAENSPLHFGNGTRLTVT.

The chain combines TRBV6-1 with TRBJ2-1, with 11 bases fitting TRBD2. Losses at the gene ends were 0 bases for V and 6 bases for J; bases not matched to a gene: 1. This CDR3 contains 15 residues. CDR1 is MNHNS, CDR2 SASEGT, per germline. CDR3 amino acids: CASSEASGGANEQFF. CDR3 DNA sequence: TGTGCCAGCAGTGAAGCTAGCGGGGGGGCCAATGAGCAGTTCTTC.

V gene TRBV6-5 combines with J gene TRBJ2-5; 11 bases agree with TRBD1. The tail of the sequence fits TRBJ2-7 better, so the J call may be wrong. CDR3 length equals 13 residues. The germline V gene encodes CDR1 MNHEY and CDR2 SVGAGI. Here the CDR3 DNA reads TGTGCCAGCAGTCGGGACAGGGGGAGCGAGCAGTACTTC. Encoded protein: CASSRDRGSEQYF.

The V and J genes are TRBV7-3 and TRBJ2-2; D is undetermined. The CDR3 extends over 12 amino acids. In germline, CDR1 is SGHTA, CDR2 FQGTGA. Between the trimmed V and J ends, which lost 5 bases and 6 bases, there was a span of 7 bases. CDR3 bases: TGTGCCAGCAGCCAGTATTCCGGGGAGCTGTTTTTT. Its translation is CASSQYSGELFF.

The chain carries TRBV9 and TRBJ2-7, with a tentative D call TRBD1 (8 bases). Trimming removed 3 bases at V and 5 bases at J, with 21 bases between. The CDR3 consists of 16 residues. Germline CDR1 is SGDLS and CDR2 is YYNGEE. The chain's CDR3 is CASSEDRGGGTDEQYF. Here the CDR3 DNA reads TGTGCCAGCAGCGAAGACAGGGGAGGGGGAACGGACGAGCAGTACTTC.

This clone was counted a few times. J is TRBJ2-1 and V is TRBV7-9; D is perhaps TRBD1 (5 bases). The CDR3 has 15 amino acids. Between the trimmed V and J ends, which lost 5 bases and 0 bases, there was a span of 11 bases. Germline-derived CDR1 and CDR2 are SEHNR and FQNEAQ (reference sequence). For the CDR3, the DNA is TGTGCCAGCAGCGCTAACCAGGGCTCCTACAATGAGCAGTTCTTC. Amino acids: CASSANQGSYNEQFF.

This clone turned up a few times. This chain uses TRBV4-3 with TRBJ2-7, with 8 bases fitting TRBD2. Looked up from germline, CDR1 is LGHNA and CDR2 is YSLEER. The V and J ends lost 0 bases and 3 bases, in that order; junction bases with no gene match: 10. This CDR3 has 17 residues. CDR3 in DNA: TGCGCCAGCAGCCAAGAAGTGGTCGGGCTAGCGGGCTACGAGCAGTACTTC. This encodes CASSQEVVGLAGYEQYF.

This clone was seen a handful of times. This CDR3 is CSVTLAVMSYNEQFF. As DNA, the CDR3 is TGCAGCGTCACCTTAGCGGTGATGTCCTACAATGAGCAGTTCTTC. The rearrangement joins TRBV29-1 to TRBJ2-1; D is perhaps TRBD2 (6 bases). CDR3 length equals 15 residues. The germline CDR1 and CDR2 sequences are SQVTM and ANQGSEA. The V end was cut by 6 bases, the J end by 1 base, with 16 bases between.

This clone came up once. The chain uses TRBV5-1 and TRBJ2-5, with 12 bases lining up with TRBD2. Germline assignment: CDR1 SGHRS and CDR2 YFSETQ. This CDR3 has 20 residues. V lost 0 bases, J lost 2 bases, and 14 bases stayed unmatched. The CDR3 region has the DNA TGCGCCAGCAGCTTGGCCCTCTCTCTAGCGGGGGGGCGGGTACAAGAGACCCAGTACTTC. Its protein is CASSLALSLAGGRVQETQYF. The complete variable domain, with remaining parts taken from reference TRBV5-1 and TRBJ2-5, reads KAGVTQTPRYLIKTRGQQVTLSCSPISGHRSVSWYQQTPGQGLQFLFEYFSETQRNKGNFPGRFSGRQFSNSRSEMNVSTLELGDSALYLCASSLALSLAGGRVQETQYFGPGTRLLVL.

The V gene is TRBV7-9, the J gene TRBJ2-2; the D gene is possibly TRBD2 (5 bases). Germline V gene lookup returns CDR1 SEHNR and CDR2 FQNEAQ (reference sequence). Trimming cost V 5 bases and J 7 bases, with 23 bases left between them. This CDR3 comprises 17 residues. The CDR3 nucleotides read TGTGCCAGCAGCCCTAAAAGCGGCGACATTGGCATCGGGGAGCTGTTTTTT. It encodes CASSPKSGDIGIGELFF.

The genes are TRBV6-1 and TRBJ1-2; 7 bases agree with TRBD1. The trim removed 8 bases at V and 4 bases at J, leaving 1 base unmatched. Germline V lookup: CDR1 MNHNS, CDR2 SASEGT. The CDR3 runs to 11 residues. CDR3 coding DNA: TGTGCCAGCGGGACAGTCTATGGCTACACCTTC. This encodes CASGTVYGYTF.

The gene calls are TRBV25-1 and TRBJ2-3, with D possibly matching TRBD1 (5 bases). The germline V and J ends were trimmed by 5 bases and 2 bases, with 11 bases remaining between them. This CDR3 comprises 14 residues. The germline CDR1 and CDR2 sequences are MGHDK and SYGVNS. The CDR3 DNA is TGTGCCAGCAGTACACGACAGCACACAGATACGCAGTATTTT. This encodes CASSTRQHTDTQYF. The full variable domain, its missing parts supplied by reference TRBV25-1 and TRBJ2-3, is EADIYQTPRYLVIGTGKKITLECSQTMGHDKMYWYQQDPGMELHLIHYSYGVNSTEKGDLSSESTVSRIRTEHFPLTLESARPSHTSQYLCASSTRQHTDTQYFGPGTRLTVL.

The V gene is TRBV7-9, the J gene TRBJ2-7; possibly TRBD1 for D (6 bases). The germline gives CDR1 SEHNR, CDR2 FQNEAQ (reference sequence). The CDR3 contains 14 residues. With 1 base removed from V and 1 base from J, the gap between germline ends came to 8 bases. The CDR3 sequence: CASSLEDSSYEQYF. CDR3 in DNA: TGTGCCAGCAGCTTAGAGGACAGTTCCTACGAGCAGTACTTC.

CDR3 sequence: CARSFQGGSYEQYF. DNA of the CDR3: TGTGCCAGAAGCTTCCAGGGAGGGAGCTACGAGCAGTACTTC. The genes are TRBV5-3 and TRBJ2-7; 7 positions agree with TRBD2. TRBV5-3 carries the ORF label, with uncertain function. The V gene end was trimmed by 2 bases and the J gene end by 3 bases; junction bases not matched to a gene: 5. This CDR3 is built from 14 residues.

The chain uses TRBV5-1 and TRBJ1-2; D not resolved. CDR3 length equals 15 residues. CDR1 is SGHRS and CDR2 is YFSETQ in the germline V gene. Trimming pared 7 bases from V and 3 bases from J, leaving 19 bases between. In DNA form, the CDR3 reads TGCGCCAGCGGCCCCGAGGGCCCCGGGGACTATGGCTACACCTTC. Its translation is CASGPEGPGDYGYTF.

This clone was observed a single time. The CDR3 is CAWRGWTSGTDTQYF. As DNA, the CDR3 is TGTGCCTGGAGAGGGTGGACTAGCGGTACAGATACGCAGTATTTT. J is TRBJ2-3 and V is TRBV30; 10 positions match TRBD2. The length of the CDR3 is 15 residues. After removal of 3 bases from V and 3 bases from J, the junction contained 6 bases not matched to a gene. Germline CDR1 GTSNPN, CDR2 SVGIG (reference sequence).

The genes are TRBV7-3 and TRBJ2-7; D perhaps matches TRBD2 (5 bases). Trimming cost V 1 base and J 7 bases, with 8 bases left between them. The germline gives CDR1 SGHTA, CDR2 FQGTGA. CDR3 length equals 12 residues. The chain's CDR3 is CASSLISGEQYF. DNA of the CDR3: TGTGCCAGCAGCTTAATCTCGGGGGAGCAGTACTTC.

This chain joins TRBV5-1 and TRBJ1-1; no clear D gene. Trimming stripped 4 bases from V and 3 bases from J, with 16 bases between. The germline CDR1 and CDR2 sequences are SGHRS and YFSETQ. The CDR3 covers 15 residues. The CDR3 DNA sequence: TGCGCCAGCAGCAACGACCGGGTAATGGACACTGAAGCTTTCTTT. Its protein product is CASSNDRVMDTEAFF.

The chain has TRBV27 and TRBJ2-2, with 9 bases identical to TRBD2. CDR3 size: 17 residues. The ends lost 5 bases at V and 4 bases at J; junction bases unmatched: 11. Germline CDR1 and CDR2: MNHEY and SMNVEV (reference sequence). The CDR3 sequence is CASSRGPGTSSTGELFF. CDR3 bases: TGTGCCAGCAGTCGAGGGCCCGGGACTAGCAGCACCGGGGAGCTGTTTTTT.

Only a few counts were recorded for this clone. Here the CDR3 reads CASSVRQGGNQPQHF. The CDR3, as DNA: TGTGCCAGCAGTGTCAGACAGGGGGGGAATCAGCCCCAGCATTTT. J is TRBJ1-5 and V is TRBV27, with 9 bases aligning to TRBD1. This CDR3 contains 15 residues. The J segment lost 4 bases and the V segment lost 5 bases, leaving 6 bases of the junction unmatched. CDR1 is MNHEY and CDR2 is SMNVEV in the germline V gene (reference sequence).

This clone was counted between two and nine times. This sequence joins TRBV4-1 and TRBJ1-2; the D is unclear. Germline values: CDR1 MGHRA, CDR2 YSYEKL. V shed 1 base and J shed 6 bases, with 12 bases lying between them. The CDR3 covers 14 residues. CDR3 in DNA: TGCGCCAGCAGCCAAGGAGTGGGCGCCGATGGCTACACCTTC. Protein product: CASSQGVGADGYTF.

The CDR3 loop reads CASSAAGVPDEQYF. Written as DNA, the CDR3 is TGCGCCAGCAGCGCCGCGGGCGTCCCAGACGAGCAGTACTTC. The rearrangement links TRBV5-1 to TRBJ2-7; a weak D match, TRBD2 (5 bases). This CDR3 has 14 amino acids. V lost 4 bases to trimming and J lost 5 bases, with 16 bases between them. The germline CDR1 and CDR2 sequences are SGHRS and YFSETQ.

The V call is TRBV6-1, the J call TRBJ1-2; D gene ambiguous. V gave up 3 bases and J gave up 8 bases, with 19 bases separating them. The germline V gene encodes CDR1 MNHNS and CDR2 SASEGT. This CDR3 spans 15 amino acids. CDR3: CASSDYRLWSPGYTF. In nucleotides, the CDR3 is TGTGCCAGCAGTGACTATCGCCTGTGGTCTCCCGGCTACACCTTC.

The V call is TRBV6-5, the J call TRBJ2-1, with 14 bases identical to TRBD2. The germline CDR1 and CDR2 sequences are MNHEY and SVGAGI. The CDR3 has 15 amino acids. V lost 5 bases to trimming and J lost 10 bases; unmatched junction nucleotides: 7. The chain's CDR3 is CASSRLAGGRTEQFF. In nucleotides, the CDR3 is TGTGCCAGCAGTAGACTAGCGGGGGGGCGAACCGAGCAGTTCTTC.

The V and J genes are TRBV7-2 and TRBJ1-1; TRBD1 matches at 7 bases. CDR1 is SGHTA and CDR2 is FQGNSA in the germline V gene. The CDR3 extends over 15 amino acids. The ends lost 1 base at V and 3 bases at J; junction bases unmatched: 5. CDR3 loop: CASSLETGEYTEAFF. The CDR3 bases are TGTGCCAGCAGCTTAGAAACAGGGGAATACACTGAAGCTTTCTTT.

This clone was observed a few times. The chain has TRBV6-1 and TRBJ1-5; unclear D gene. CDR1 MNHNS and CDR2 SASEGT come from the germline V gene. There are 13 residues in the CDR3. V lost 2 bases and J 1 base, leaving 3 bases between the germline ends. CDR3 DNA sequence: TGTGCCAGCAGTGAACAAAGCAATCAGCCCCAGCATTTT. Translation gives CASSEQSNQPQHF.